The 30 T cell receptor beta chains below were found in one sample sequenced in a study of blood T cell repertoires in COVID-19. The table came from immunoSEQ multiplex PCR; TCRdb's copy has only in-frame clones and leaves some out. The sample carries about 300,000 clones, 89% recorded once. The sequenced sample consisted of peripheral blood. The receptors were sampled from a woman in her twenties or thirties with COVID-19, enrolled during active disease.

The chain combines TRBV27 with TRBJ1-2; D is possibly TRBD1 (6 bases). From germline, CDR1 is MNHEY and CDR2 SMNVEV (reference sequence). CDR3 size: 14 residues. V was shortened by 2 bases and J by 4 bases, with 11 bases between the two germline ends. This chain's CDR3 is CASSLAPTGYGYTF. The CDR3 DNA follows: TGTGCCAGCAGTTTAGCTCCGACAGGCTATGGCTACACCTTC.

CDR3: CASSDDSHLQPQHF. CDR3 DNA: TGTGCCAGCAGCGACGACAGCCATCTTCAGCCCCAGCATTTT. The rearrangement joins TRBV7-9 to TRBJ1-5; D perhaps matches TRBD1 (5 bases). The CDR3 has 14 amino acids. Germline CDR1 and CDR2: SEHNR and FQNEAQ (reference sequence). Trimming shortened V by 5 bases and J by 6 bases, and 14 bases separated the two germline ends.

V usage is TRBV5-1 and J usage is TRBJ2-3, with 12 bases identical to TRBD2. The CDR3 contains 20 residues. Unmatched junction bases numbered 11, after V lost 0 bases and J lost 0 bases. CDR1 and CDR2 (germline): SGHRS, YFSETQ. In DNA, the CDR3 is TGCGCCAGCAGCTTGGGGTCCTCTAGCGGGGGGGCACCTAGCACAGATACGCAGTATTTT. This gives the protein CASSLGSSSGGAPSTDTQYF.

V is TRBV4-2 and J is TRBJ1-2, with TRBD1 matching 12 bases. V gave up 0 bases and J gave up 7 bases; unmatched junction bases: 9. CDR1 LGHNA and CDR2 YNFKEQ come from the germline V gene. CDR3 length: 17 amino acids. The CDR3 spells CASSQDVFGTGGGGYTF. The CDR3 DNA follows: TGTGCCAGCAGCCAAGACGTTTTCGGGACAGGGGGCGGTGGCTACACCTTC.

V and J are TRBV10-3 and TRBJ2-5, with 7 bases fitting TRBD1. The CDR3 has 14 residues. V shed 4 bases and J 1 base; nucleotides not matched to a gene: 3. Per germline, CDR1 ENHRY and CDR2 SYGVKD. CDR3 DNA sequence: TGTGCCATCAGTGCTGGGACAGTCCAAGAGACCCAGTACTTC. This translates into CAISAGTVQETQYF.

The V and J genes are TRBV28 and TRBJ1-4, with 7 nucleotides matching TRBD1. Germline V CDR1 and CDR2: MDHEN, SYDVKM. The CDR3 consists of 14 residues. The V segment lost 8 bases and the J segment 8 bases; nucleotides outside the gene matches: 11. The CDR3 region has the DNA TGTGCCAGCGTTCAGGGGGGCCGTCGGGAAAAACTGTTTTTT. It codes for CASVQGGRREKLFF.

The chain uses TRBV7-6 and TRBJ1-3; D gene uncertain. Deletions cut 4 bases from V and 4 bases from J, with 14 bases between. Germline CDR1 and CDR2: SGHVS and FNYEAQ. The CDR3 covers 15 residues. The CDR3 reads CASSSGERSGNTIYF. The CDR3 DNA follows: TGTGCCAGCAGCTCCGGGGAAAGATCGGGAAACACCATATATTTT.

V and J are TRBV7-9 and TRBJ1-2; 8 bases are shared with TRBD1. Germline V lookup: CDR1 SEHNR, CDR2 FQNEAQ (reference sequence). J lost 3 bases, V lost 7 bases, and 1 base had no gene match. CDR3 length equals 12 residues. This CDR3 is CASTGGYYGYTF. The CDR3 nucleotides read TGTGCCAGCACAGGGGGCTACTATGGCTACACCTTC.

The CDR3 loop reads CASSALGGIGQPQHF. DNA of the CDR3: TGTGCCAGCAGCGCCCTGGGGGGTATAGGTCAGCCCCAGCATTTT. V and J are TRBV2 and TRBJ1-5; possibly TRBD1 for D (5 bases). CDR3 size: 15 residues. CDR1 and CDR2 from the germline V gene are SNHLY and FYNNEI. Trimming took 6 bases from V and 6 from J, leaving 18 bases between them.

The gene calls are TRBV5-1 and TRBJ2-5, with 8 bases matching TRBD1. The CDR3 contains 13 residues. The germline CDR1 and CDR2 sequences are SGHRS and YFSETQ. V lost 0 bases and J lost 9; bases outside the gene matches: 4. CDR3 sequence (DNA): TGCGCCAGCAGCTTGGAGTCACAGGGGGCCCAGTACTTC. Protein: CASSLESQGAQYF.

The chain links TRBV5-4 to TRBJ2-1; 7 bases are shared with TRBD2. Germline V gives CDR1 SGHNT, CDR2 YYREEE (reference sequence). The CDR3 extends over 15 amino acids. The J segment lost 3 bases and the V segment lost 4 bases, leaving 7 bases of the junction unmatched. DNA of the CDR3: TGTGCCAGCAGCATTGCCGGGGGGAACTACAATGAGCAGTTCTTC. Protein sequence: CASSIAGGNYNEQFF.

V usage is TRBV5-1 and J usage is TRBJ1-1, with TRBD1 matching 7 bases. Per the germline V gene, CDR1 is SGHRS and CDR2 is YFSETQ. The CDR3 is made up of 17 amino acids. Losses at the gene ends were 4 bases for V and 4 bases for J; bases not matched to a gene: 16. CDR3 DNA sequence: TGCGCCAGCAGCCAACAGGGGCGCAGAAATTCGGTCACTGAAGCTTTCTTT. The encoded protein is CASSQQGRRNSVTEAFF.

This chain uses TRBV5-1 with TRBJ1-1; 7 nucleotides agree with TRBD1. Germline V CDR1 and CDR2: SGHRS, YFSETQ. The CDR3 consists of 15 residues. V shed 4 bases and J 0 bases; nucleotides not matched to a gene: 6. This CDR3 is CASSPWTGLNTEAFF. The CDR3 DNA is TGCGCCAGCAGCCCGTGGACAGGATTGAACACTGAAGCTTTCTTT.

The J gene is TRBJ2-7, the V gene TRBV6-5, with D possibly TRBD1 on 5 matching bases. This CDR3 spans 13 amino acids. The germline CDR1 and CDR2 sequences are MNHEY and SVGAGI. The V gene lost 6 bases and the J gene lost 3 bases, with 12 bases spanning the gap. The CDR3 region has the DNA TGTGCCAGCAGCCGGACATATGGCTACGAGCAGTACTTC. Its translation: CASSRTYGYEQYF.

The chain has TRBV6-6 and TRBJ1-5; 8 bases line up with TRBD1. Germline assignment: CDR1 MNHNY and CDR2 SVGAGI (reference sequence). This CDR3 has 15 residues. After removal of 7 bases from V and 1 base from J, the junction contained 6 bases not matched to a gene. In nucleotides, the CDR3 is TGTGCCAGCACCGCCCAGGGGGCGAGCAATCAGCCCCAGCATTTT. This gives the protein CASTAQGASNQPQHF.

This clone was recorded only once. CDR3: CASSEGGPAYEQYF. Here the CDR3 DNA reads TGTGCCAGCAGTGAGGGTGGGCCCGCCTACGAGCAGTACTTC. The chain uses TRBV2 and TRBJ2-7; the D is unclear. Germline V lookup: CDR1 SNHLY, CDR2 FYNNEI. This CDR3 comprises 14 residues. Trimming left V 3 bases short and J 2 bases short, with 11 bases between.

The chain employs TRBV5-1 and TRBJ2-6, with 7 bases aligning to TRBD2. The length of the CDR3 is 16 residues. V was pared by 1 base and J by 2 bases, with 3 bases of the junction left unmatched. The germline CDR1 and CDR2 sequences are SGHRS and YFSETQ. The CDR3 here is CASSLFAGAGANVLTF. DNA of the CDR3: TGCGCCAGCAGCTTGTTCGCGGGGGCTGGGGCCAACGTCCTGACTTTC.

This clone was seen a single time. The V call is TRBV2, the J call TRBJ1-2; perhaps TRBD1 as D (6 bases). V was shortened by 4 bases and J by 7 bases, with 16 bases between the two germline ends. The CDR3 runs to 14 residues. From germline, CDR1 is SNHLY and CDR2 FYNNEI. CDR3 nucleotides: TGTGCCAGCAGTGTCAACAGGGAATTGAGTGGCTACACCTTC. It codes for CASSVNRELSGYTF.

This sequence joins TRBV11-3 and TRBJ2-7; 11 bases map to TRBD2. Germline trimming cut 5 bases from V and 6 bases from J; bases unmatched to any gene: 12. The germline CDR1 and CDR2 sequences are SGHNT and YENEEA. The CDR3 length is 16 residues. The CDR3 bases are TGTGCCAGCAGCGGGGCTAGCGGGGGGAAAGAGCCCGAGCAGTACTTC. Its translation: CASSGASGGKEPEQYF.

This clone occurred a few times. J is TRBJ1-1 and V is TRBV5-6, with D tentatively TRBD1 (5 bases). The V and J ends lost 3 bases and 0 bases respectively, with 9 bases between them. The germline gives CDR1 SGHDT, CDR2 YYEEEE. This CDR3 comprises 14 residues. CDR3 nucleotide sequence: TGTGCCAGCAGCTCCCAGGGTATGAACACTGAAGCTTTCTTT. Its protein is CASSSQGMNTEAFF.

The chain uses TRBV11-2 and TRBJ2-5; 13 positions agree with TRBD2. The V segment lost 5 bases and the J segment 4 bases; nucleotides outside the gene matches: 16. Germline V CDR1 and CDR2: SGHAT, FQNNGV. The CDR3 covers 19 residues. The CDR3 bases are TGTGCCAGCAGCCAACAGGCAGGGACTAGCGGGGTGAGGCTAGAGACCCAGTACTTC. It yields the protein CASSQQAGTSGVRLETQYF.

The rearrangement links TRBV28 to TRBJ2-2; a weak D match, TRBD1 (6 bases). Trimming removed 2 bases from V and 4 bases from J, with 11 bases in between. The germline gives CDR1 MDHEN, CDR2 SYDVKM. The CDR3 extends over 15 amino acids. CDR3 protein: CASSLLQGTTGELFF. The CDR3 bases are TGTGCCAGCAGTTTACTACAGGGTACCACCGGGGAGCTGTTTTTT.

This clone showed up many times. The chain is built from TRBV11-2 and TRBJ1-2; 8 positions agree with TRBD1. The trim removed 5 bases at V and 4 bases at J, leaving 12 bases unmatched. This CDR3 has 16 residues. The germline V gene encodes CDR1 SGHAT and CDR2 FQNNGV. This CDR3 reads CASSLLRDRSGYGYTF. As DNA, the CDR3 is TGTGCCAGCAGCCTACTCCGGGACAGGAGTGGCTATGGCTACACCTTC.

The table lists this clone with many counts. V usage is TRBV6-4 and J usage is TRBJ2-1; 8 nucleotides line up with TRBD2. Germline V gives CDR1 MRHNA, CDR2 SNTAGT. V shed 6 bases and J 8 bases; nucleotides not matched to a gene: 15. There are 16 residues in the CDR3. CDR3 DNA sequence: TGTGCCAGCAGCCTGGGACTAGGAGAGGGCAGGGATGAGCAGTTCTTC. Its protein product is CASSLGLGEGRDEQFF.

V usage is TRBV6-5 and J usage is TRBJ1-1, with no clear D. The V end lost 7 bases, the J end lost 4 bases, and 19 bases lay between the germline ends. Per germline, CDR1 MNHEY and CDR2 SVGAGI. The CDR3 extends over 15 amino acids. CDR3 nucleotide sequence: TGTGCCAGCACGGTAGGAGGGTTGAAGGGCACTGAAGCTTTCTTT. Protein sequence: CASTVGGLKGTEAFF.

The J gene is TRBJ1-6, the V gene TRBV4-3, with D perhaps matching TRBD1 (5 bases). Between the trimmed V and J ends, which lost 2 bases and 7 bases, there was a span of 12 bases. Per germline, CDR1 LGHNA and CDR2 YSLEER. The CDR3 consists of 15 residues. The DNA for the CDR3 is TGCGCCAGCAGCCAATCTCCGGCAGGGAATTCACCCCTCCACTTT. This encodes CASSQSPAGNSPLHF.

The chain links TRBV3-1 (or the pseudogene TRBV3-2) to TRBJ2-5; 16 nucleotides align to TRBD2. V shed 1 base, J shed 1 base, and the junction held 18 bases outside the gene matches. CDR3 length equals 23 residues. CDR1 is LGHDT, CDR2 YNNKEL, per germline (reference sequence). Here the CDR3 reads CASSQALGRGLAGGQTPQETQYF. As DNA, the CDR3 is TGTGCCAGCAGCCAAGCGCTAGGGAGGGGACTAGCGGGGGGGCAAACCCCCCAAGAGACCCAGTACTTC.

The chain is built from TRBV6-5 and TRBJ1-1; D is ambiguous. V was clipped by 0 bases and J by 8 bases, with 10 bases between them. Germline CDR1 reads MNHEY; CDR2 reads SVGAGI. The CDR3 extends over 13 amino acids. For the CDR3, the DNA is TGTGCCAGCAGTTACTCAAGCCGAACCGAAGCTTTCTTT. Amino acids: CASSYSSRTEAFF.

V usage is TRBV2 and J usage is TRBJ1-4; TRBD1 aligns across 7 bases. The length of the CDR3 is 15 residues. Germline V gene lookup returns CDR1 SNHLY and CDR2 FYNNEI. J lost 3 bases, V lost 4 bases, and 5 bases had no gene match. The CDR3 DNA sequence: TGTGCCAGCAGTGTGGACAGGAGGGCTAATGAAAAACTGTTTTTT. It is translated as CASSVDRRANEKLFF.

This chain joins TRBV5-1 and TRBJ2-5, with D perhaps TRBD2 (6 bases). CDR1 and CDR2 (germline): SGHRS, YFSETQ. CDR3 length equals 15 residues. V lost 4 bases and J 4 bases, leaving 17 bases between the germline ends. This CDR3 reads CASSGAGSPSETQYF. The CDR3 bases are TGCGCCAGCAGCGGTGCGGGAAGTCCGTCAGAGACCCAGTACTTC.